This TCR beta chain came from a study of blood T cell repertoires in COVID-19. This clone has ten or more counts. Grouping used clinical history reported by participants in a survey and questionnaire. Assay: immunoSEQ multiplex PCR; the TCRdb copy retains only in-frame clones and omits some. The sample lists approximately 150,000 clones, 79% occurring once. The TCR comes from a woman between 65 and 79 years old in a cohort exposed to, infected with or recovered from COVID-19 (not recorded which). The sample consisted of PBMCs or T cells enriched from blood (not recorded which).

The CDR3 DNA reads as TGTGCCACCAGCAGCCAAGTGGGGGACAAGGCTTTCTTT. It yields the protein CATSSQVGDKAFF. The genes are TRBV15 and TRBJ1-1; the D gene is possibly TRBD1 (6 bases). This CDR3 has 13 residues. Trimming cost V 3 bases and J 11 bases, with 16 bases left between them. The germline gives CDR1 LNHNV, CDR2 YYDKDF (reference sequence).